This record looks at one T cell receptor beta chain sequence and its context. This sample was included in a study of T cell changes during pregnancy in multiple sclerosis. Generated by immunoSEQ multiplex PCR, the TCRdb table keeps only in-frame clones and is missing some. Counted here are about 69,000 clones, approximately 92% occurring once; the ten biggest clones make up 2%. Trimming took 6 bases from V and 0 from J, leaving 9 bases between them. In germline, CDR1 is SEHNR, CDR2 FQNEAQ (reference sequence). The CDR3 loop spans 14 amino acids. Sequenced here: peripheral blood, sampled in the third trimester of pregnancy. The TCR comes from a female donor in good health, enrolled as a control in a pregnancy study. The rearrangement joins TRBV7-9 to TRBJ2-1; D is uncertain. In DNA, the CDR3 is TGTGCCAGCAGTCCCTCGGGCTCCTACAATGAGCAGTTCTTC. Protein: CASSPSGSYNEQFF. Together with reference TRBV7-9 and TRBJ2-1, the CDR3 gives the full variable domain: DTGVSQNPRHKITKRGQNVTFRCDPISEHNRLYWYRQTLGQGPEFLTYFQNEAQLEKSRLLSDRFSAERPKGSFSTLEIQRTEQGDSAMYLCASSPSGSYNEQFFGPGTRLTVL.